The text below deals with one TCR beta chain. TCRdb keeps only in-frame clones here, not all; method: immunoSEQ multiplex PCR. The sample has more than 45,000 clones, over 75% seen once. Trimming at V came to 1 base and at J to 5 bases, leaving 8 bases not matched to a gene. From germline, CDR1 is PRHDT and CDR2 FYEKMQ (reference sequence). CDR3 length: 16 amino acids. The data stem from a study of blood T cell repertoires in COVID-19. The chain carries TRBV13 and TRBJ1-2; TRBD1 matches at 9 bases. Sequences were obtained from peripheral blood. The receptor was isolated from a man aged 65-85 years with acute or convalescent COVID-19. For the CDR3, the DNA is TGTGCCAGCAGCTTAGACCGGGGACAGGGCGGATATGGCTACACCTTC. Translated, it gives CASSLDRGQGGYGYTF.